The subject of this entry is one T cell receptor beta chain. Its antigen is still unknown. Germline V lookup: CDR1 SGHKS, CDR2 YYEKEE (reference sequence). V lost 0 bases, J lost 2 bases, and 12 bases lay in between. The CDR3 has 15 amino acids. These data originate in a study of OX40 agonist ivuxolimab in advanced cancers. General study findings and limits: In CD8+ T cells, expanded clones were on average more numerous than in CD4+.

Patients who had autoimmune disease history or got systemic immunosuppression were left out. The repertoire was sequenced with immunoSEQ multiplex PCR; TCRdb's copy has only in-frame clones and lacks some. The table includes roughly 26,000 clones, approximately 91% detected once. J is TRBJ2-7 and V is TRBV5-5; no reliable D call. This clonotype was sampled from an adult with an advanced solid tumor such as melanoma, head and neck, liver or kidney cancer. The source material was CD4+ or CD8+ T cells sorted from blood, sampled in a trial of the OX40 agonist ivuxolimab. The CDR3 reads CASSLAWAATYEQYF. CDR3 in DNA: TGTGCCAGCAGCTTGGCCTGGGCAGCTACCTACGAGCAGTACTTC.